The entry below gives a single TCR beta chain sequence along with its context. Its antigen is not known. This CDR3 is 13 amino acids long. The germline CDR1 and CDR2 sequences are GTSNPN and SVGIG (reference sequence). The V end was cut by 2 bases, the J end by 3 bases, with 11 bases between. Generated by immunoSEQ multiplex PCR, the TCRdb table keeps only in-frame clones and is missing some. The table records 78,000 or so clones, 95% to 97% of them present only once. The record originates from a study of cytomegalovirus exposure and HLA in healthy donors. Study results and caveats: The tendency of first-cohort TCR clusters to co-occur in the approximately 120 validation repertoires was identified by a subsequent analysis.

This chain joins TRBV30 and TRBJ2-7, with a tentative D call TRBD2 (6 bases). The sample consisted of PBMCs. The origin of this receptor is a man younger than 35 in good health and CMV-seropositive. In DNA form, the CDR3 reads TGTGCCTGGAGTCTACGGGGGAACTACGAGCAGTACTTC. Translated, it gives CAWSLRGNYEQYF.